This T cell receptor beta chain was profiled in a study of beta chain features in type 1 diabetes. Points from the study as a whole: Patients with Type 1 diabetes showed moderately but significantly shorter TCRB CDR3s in all four CD4+ subsets.

The authors reverse transcribed all of the isolated RNA, so sequencing captured expressed TCRB transcripts. The table came from immunoSEQ multiplex PCR; TCRdb's copy has only in-frame clones and leaves some out. The table includes around 250,000 clones, roughly 22% detected once. This CDR3 is 13 amino acids long. Germline V gene data show CDR1 as SQVTM and CDR2 as ANQGSEA. Germline trimming cut 7 bases from V and 4 bases from J; bases unmatched to any gene: 9. This clone was seen more than once but under ten times. Antigen specificity is unknown. The J gene is TRBJ2-7, the V gene TRBV29-1; 8 nucleotides agree with TRBD2. The source is a woman in her thirties or forties with type 1 diabetes. Sample: naive CD4+ T cells from blood. The CDR3 DNA follows: TGCAGCGCATCTCGGACGGGGGGGTACGAGCAGTACTTC. Amino acid sequence: CSASRTGGYEQYF.